Listed below are T cell receptor beta chains from one sample, sequenced in a study of CD8 T cells in Susac syndrome. One entry per CDR3 protein, called by TCRdb with MiXCR from the immunoSEQ multiplex PCR reads. The sample consists of around 25,000 distinct CDR3 sequences, 90% to 95% of them appearing once. Sequencing used CD8+ T cells from PBMCs. Source of these receptors: a human donor with Susac syndrome. Both conserved end residues are part of each CDR3. D genes are given only for firm matches. A clone size is listed for some rows: how often the clone was seen (once, few, many), or a class if it is expanded.

clone size,CDR3 length,J gene,D gene,V gene,CDR3 DNA,CDR3 protein
once,16,TRBJ2-7,-,TRBV3-1,TGTGCCAGCAGCCAACCGGGCCTCCCAGGCACCTACGAGCAGTACTTC,CASSQPGLPGTYEQYF
-,13,TRBJ1-1,-,TRBV4-2,TGTGCCAGCAGCCAGGTTGGACAGCTTGAAGCTTTCTTT,CASSQVGQLEAFF
-,14,TRBJ2-1,-,TRBV11-2,TGTGCCAGCAGCCTAGAGGTTATGAGGGATGAGCAGTTCTTC,CASSLEVMRDEQFF
-,15,TRBJ1-5,-,TRBV28,TGTGCCAGCTATACAGGGTTTTATAGCAATCAGCCCCAGCATTTT,CASYTGFYSNQPQHF
-,17,TRBJ1-2,TRBD1,TRBV3-1,TGTGCCAGCAGCCACCCGGGACAGATGCTTAACTTCTATGGCTACACCTTC,CASSHPGQMLNFYGYTF
few,14,TRBJ2-7,-,TRBV18,TGTGCCAGCTCACCAACCCAGGGGCGCCACGAGCAGTACTTC,CASSPTQGRHEQYF
-,15,TRBJ2-1,TRBD2,TRBV7-9,TGTGCCAGCAGCTTAGCTAGCGGGGAGGAAAATGAGCAGTTCTTC,CASSLASGEENEQFF
-,15,TRBJ1-1,-,TRBV27,TGTGCCAGCAGTTTAGACCCGGGGACGAACACTGAAGCTTTCTTT,CASSLDPGTNTEAFF
once,13,TRBJ1-5,-,TRBV28,TGTGCCAGCAGTTACCGGGGGGGTCAGCCCCAGCATTTT,CASSYRGGQPQHF
once,14,TRBJ2-7,TRBD2,TRBV11-3,TGTGCCAGCAGCTCCCCCTTAGCGGGGTCTGAGCAGTACTTC,CASSSPLAGSEQYF
-,15,TRBJ2-7,-,TRBV24-1,TGTGCCACCCCACGCCCCCGCCCTGCCTCCTACGAGCAGTACTTC,CATPRPRPASYEQYF
-,13,TRBJ2-7,-,TRBV7-2,TGTGCCAGCAGCCCAGACCCCAGCTACGAGCAGTACTTC,CASSPDPSYEQYF
once,15,TRBJ2-2,-,TRBV28,TGTGCCAGCAGTTATGTAACACAGGGACGAGGGGAGCTGTTTTTT,CASSYVTQGRGELFF
once,16,TRBJ2-7,TRBD1,TRBV3-1,TGTGCCAGCAGCCTAAAACAGGGGGTCGAGACCTACGAGCAGTACTTC,CASSLKQGVETYEQYF
-,15,TRBJ2-6,-,TRBV27,TGTGCCAGCAGTCCAGACAGTGCTGGGGCCAACGTCCTGACTTTC,CASSPDSAGANVLTF
few,12,TRBJ2-7,-,TRBV6-5,TGTGCCAGCAGCGACGGCTCCTACGAGCAGTACTTC,CASSDGSYEQYF
-,15,TRBJ2-5,TRBD1,TRBV28,TGTGCCAGCAGTCCGGGACAGGGGACGGGGGAGACCCAGTACTTC,CASSPGQGTGETQYF
few,16,TRBJ2-7,-,TRBV28,TGTGCCAGCAGTTTACCCAATCCCAGGAGCTCCTACGAGCAGTACTTC,CASSLPNPRSSYEQYF
-,16,TRBJ1-1,TRBD1,TRBV14,TGTGCCAGCAGCCCTCGGACAGGGCTGACGAACACTGAAGCTTTCTTT,CASSPRTGLTNTEAFF
-,13,TRBJ2-7,-,TRBV13,TGTGCCAGCAGCTTCGGGCTCTCCTACGAGCAGTACTTC,CASSFGLSYEQYF
-,15,TRBJ2-1,TRBD2,TRBV7-2,TGTGCCAGCAGACCCCGGGACTACATCTACAATGAGCAGTTCTTC,CASRPRDYIYNEQFF
-,14,TRBJ1-3,TRBD1,TRBV7-7,TGTGCTAGCGCTACAGGGGCTCCTGGAAACACCATATATTTT,CASATGAPGNTIYF
-,15,TRBJ1-1,TRBD1,TRBV7-9,TGTGCCAGCAGCTCGACAGGGGGGAGGGACACTGAAGCTTTCTTT,CASSSTGGRDTEAFF
-,16,TRBJ1-2,TRBD1,TRBV7-8,TGTGCCAGCAGTTCTGACAGGGGCAACGCTAACTATGGCTACACCTTC,CASSSDRGNANYGYTF
-,16,TRBJ2-7,TRBD2,TRBV27,TGTGCCAGCAGCCCCCTATCGGGACTAGCGGAATACGAGCAGTACTTC,CASSPLSGLAEYEQYF
-,14,TRBJ2-7,-,TRBV4-3,TGCGCCAGCAGCCCAAATAGCTTCCCTTACGAGCAGTACTTC,CASSPNSFPYEQYF
-,16,TRBJ2-7,-,TRBV3-1,TGTGCCAGCAGCCAAGAAAGGTCGGACGGTCCCGTCGAGCAGTACTTC,CASSQERSDGPVEQYF
-,13,TRBJ1-1,-,TRBV30,TGTGCCTGGAATCTAGATAGAGGCACTGAAGCTTTCTTT,CAWNLDRGTEAFF
-,12,TRBJ1-5,-,TRBV14,TGTGCCAGCAGCCAAGATGGGCGGCCCCAGCATTTT,CASSQDGRPQHF
-,13,TRBJ2-5,-,TRBV9,TGTGCCAGCAGCGGTCGGGGACAAGAGACCCAGTACTTC,CASSGRGQETQYF
-,17,TRBJ2-3,TRBD2,TRBV7-6,TGTGCCAGCAGCTTACCCGGACTAGCGGGGGGCCCCGATACGCAGTATTTT,CASSLPGLAGGPDTQYF
-,14,TRBJ1-1,-,TRBV5-1,TGCGCCAGCAGCTCTCATGAGATGAACACTGAAGCTTTCTTT,CASSSHEMNTEAFF
-,12,TRBJ2-1,-,TRBV28,TGTGCTGGGGGTAGCTCCTACAATGAGCAGTTCTTC,CAGGSSYNEQFF
once,15,TRBJ2-5,TRBD2,TRBV6-2/TRBV6-3,TGTGCCAGCAGTGACGGCGGGGGGGCCCGGGAGACCCAGTACTTC,CASSDGGGARETQYF
once,17,TRBJ2-7,-,TRBV7-9,TGTGCCAGCAGCTTACTTGTAAGGGACGGGACCTCCTACGAGCAGTACTTC,CASSLLVRDGTSYEQYF
-,14,TRBJ1-5,TRBD1,TRBV27,TGTGCCAGCAGTTTCACAGGGGGCGGTCAGCCCCAGCATTTT,CASSFTGGGQPQHF
-,13,TRBJ2-7,-,TRBV6-6,TGTGCCAGCAGTTACGCCGACTCCTACGAGCAGTACTTC,CASSYADSYEQYF
-,17,TRBJ2-7,-,TRBV29-1,TGCAGCGTTGAAGATGTTTTGGGGGGGGCCTTTTCCTACGAGCAGTACTTC,CSVEDVLGGAFSYEQYF
-,15,TRBJ1-2,-,TRBV9,TGTGCCAGCAGCGTAGGAAAGCCCTCGGGTGATGGCTACACCTTC,CASSVGKPSGDGYTF
-,16,TRBJ2-5,TRBD2,TRBV6-6,TGTGCCAGCACGGCCCTTGGGGGGGGTCTGGGAGAGACCCAGTACTTC,CASTALGGGLGETQYF
-,12,TRBJ1-1,-,TRBV20-1,TGCAGTGCTAGAGGCGGGGGCACTGAAGCTTTCTTT,CSARGGGTEAFF
-,16,TRBJ2-7,TRBD2,TRBV7-9,TGTGCCAGCAGCGAGCTAGCGGGGGGCGCCTCCTACGAGCAGTACTTC,CASSELAGGASYEQYF
-,17,TRBJ2-2,TRBD1,TRBV4-1,TGCGCCAGCAGCCAAGTTGAGGGCAGGGGGCGCCCCGGGGAGCTGTTTTTT,CASSQVEGRGRPGELFF
-,13,TRBJ2-5,TRBD2,TRBV13,TGTGCCAGCAGCCACGGACTAGAAGAGACCCAGTACTTC,CASSHGLEETQYF
-,20,TRBJ2-2,-,TRBV19,TGTGCCAGTAGTAAAGTAAGGTTATCGGGGCAGGGAGTAAGGACCGGGGAGCTGTTTTTT,CASSKVRLSGQGVRTGELFF
-,13,TRBJ1-2,TRBD1,TRBV29-1,TGCAGCGTTACAGGGGGTAGTAACTATGGCTACACCTTC,CSVTGGSNYGYTF
-,16,TRBJ2-3,TRBD1,TRBV24-1,TGTGCCACCAGTGATTTACAGGGGTCCCCCACAGATACGCAGTATTTT,CATSDLQGSPTDTQYF
-,14,TRBJ1-6,-,TRBV6-5,TGTGCCAGCAGCACCGAGACAGATAATTCACCCCTCCACTTT,CASSTETDNSPLHF
-,14,TRBJ2-6,-,TRBV19,TGTGCCAGTAGTTGGGGCTCTGGGGCCAACGTCCTGACTTTC,CASSWGSGANVLTF
-,16,TRBJ1-1,-,TRBV5-6,TGTGCCAGCAGCTTGAGCCACTCAGGGTGGAACACTGAAGCTTTCTTT,CASSLSHSGWNTEAFF
-,15,TRBJ1-5,TRBD1,TRBV28,TGTGCCAGCAGTTTAGAGGGGGCAAGGAATCAGCCCCAGCATTTT,CASSLEGARNQPQHF
-,13,TRBJ2-7,TRBD2,TRBV27,TGTGCCAGCAGTTTACAGGGAGGGAACGAGCAGTACTTC,CASSLQGGNEQYF
-,16,TRBJ2-1,TRBD2,TRBV10-3,TGTGCCATCAGGGGGGGACTAGCGGGGTCCTACAATGAGCAGTTCTTC,CAIRGGLAGSYNEQFF